Described below is a single TCR beta chain sequence and its context. What it binds is unknown. This entry belongs to a study of memory CD4+ T cells and cytomegalovirus serostatus. Across the whole study: This sample comes from healthy Belgian adults, 9 CMV seropositive, approximately 22 seronegative.

Some clones are missing from TCRdb's copy, which holds only in-frame ones; the method was immunoSEQ multiplex PCR. The top ten clones hold about 0.5% of a sample with 60,000 or so clones, less than 85% of them seen once. Single viable CD3+CD4+CD8-CD45RO+ cells were sorted as the memory CD4+ T cells. Overall study findings and caveats: Suggested: most of the CMV-linked TCR signature lies in CD4+ memory cells. Median bootstrapped AUC for CMV status was about 0.95 originally, 0.75 to 0.91 US-trained.

Trimming left V 7 bases short and J 6 bases short, with 17 bases between. This CDR3 has 13 residues. Germline CDR1 and CDR2: SQVTM and ANQGSEA. This sequence originates from an adult in good health and CMV-seronegative. Some clones in this sample may be carry-over from other donors' samples. Sequencing input: memory CD4+ T cells from blood. The genes are TRBV29-1 and TRBJ2-3; D gene unclear. The CDR3 DNA follows: TGCAGCGGGATCCGGACCGGGTCGGATACGCAGTATTTT. Its translation is CSGIRTGSDTQYF.